A single sample is the source of the 28 T cell receptor beta chains below, sequenced in a study of T cell repertoires in cytomegalovirus infection. Their specific antigens are unknown. TCRdb processed the reads anew with MiXCR; each CDR3 protein has one entry. Among about 920,000 distinct CDR3 sequences listed, around 30% were seen once. The sample consisted of cultured CD8+ T cells from PBMCs, taken from culture after CMV antigen stimulation. These receptors were collected from a human donor in good health (CMV status not recorded). Some clones in this sample may be carry-over from other donors' samples.

The V gene is TRBV9, the J gene TRBJ2-3, with 7 bases aligning to TRBD2. Trimming cost V 3 bases and J 2 bases; bases outside gene matches: 9. CDR1 and CDR2 from the germline V gene are SGDLS and YYNGEE. This CDR3 region has 16 residues. The CDR3 nucleotides are TGTGCCAGCAGCGCCAGCCGACTAGCCTACACAGATACGCAGTATTTT. Translated, it gives CASSASRLAYTDTQYF.

This clonotype turned up a few times. V gene TRBV6-1 combines with J gene TRBJ2-3, with no clear D. The CDR3 has 14 amino acids. Trimming took 7 bases from V and 2 from J, leaving 13 bases between them. CDR1 and CDR2 from the germline V gene are MNHNS and SASEGT. CDR3 DNA sequence: TGTGCCAGCACCTTAAACAAGGTCACAGATACGCAGTATTTT. Protein sequence: CASTLNKVTDTQYF.

This chain links TRBV7-6 with TRBJ2-3, with 9 bases aligning to TRBD2. Germline CDR1 and CDR2: SGHVS and FNYEAQ. The ends lost 2 bases at V and 5 bases at J; junction bases unmatched: 8. The CDR3 is 16 amino acids. CDR3 sequence: CASSLPPSGVIDTQYF. The CDR3 DNA is TGTGCCAGCAGCTTACCGCCTAGCGGGGTTATAGATACGCAGTATTTT.

The chain uses TRBV12-3 or TRBV12-4 and TRBJ1-5; TRBD1 might be the D (5 bases). V was cut by 5 bases and J by 5 bases, with 13 bases left in between. The CDR3 has 14 amino acids. CDR3 amino acids: CASSTWDVDQPQHF. The CDR3 bases are TGTGCCAGCAGTACCTGGGACGTAGATCAGCCCCAGCATTTT.

This clonotype was seen just once. The V gene is TRBV6-6, the J gene TRBJ1-1; D remains unclear. The CDR3 covers 14 residues. Trimming removed 5 bases at V and 4 bases at J, with 14 bases between. Germline V gene sequence: CDR1 MNHNY, CDR2 SVGAGI (reference sequence). CDR3 in amino acids: CASSPTRLSTEAFF. CDR3 DNA sequence: TGTGCCAGCAGTCCAACCAGGTTGTCCACTGAAGCTTTCTTT.

The chain carries TRBV4-1 and TRBJ2-1; D is possibly TRBD2 (5 bases). The germline V gene has CDR1 MGHRA and CDR2 YSYEKL. The germline V and J ends were trimmed by 4 bases and 8 bases, with 15 bases remaining between them. The CDR3 length is 14 residues. The CDR3 region is CASSPPGRVDEQFF. In DNA, the CDR3 is TGCGCCAGCAGCCCTCCGGGAAGGGTTGATGAGCAGTTCTTC.

The chain employs TRBV12-3 or TRBV12-4 and TRBJ1-2; D remains unclear. The CDR3 runs 14 residues. V gave up 1 base and J gave up 7 bases, with 13 bases separating them. The CDR3 reads CASSLGLTKGGYTF. Here the CDR3 DNA reads TGTGCCAGCAGTTTAGGGTTGACCAAAGGTGGCTACACCTTC.

This clonotype occurred a few times. As DNA, the CDR3 is TGTGCCAGCAAAGCCGTGGGCAGGAGGAACACTGAAGCTTTCTTT. It codes for CASKAVGRRNTEAFF. The rearrangement joins TRBV19 to TRBJ1-1; D is undetermined. Germline V gene data show CDR1 as LNHDA and CDR2 as SQIVND (reference sequence). This CDR3 is built from 15 residues. Trimming removed 9 bases from V and 1 base from J, with 18 bases in between.

This clonotype has just a few counts. The chain couples TRBV12-3 or TRBV12-4 to TRBJ2-7; 10 nucleotides line up with TRBD1. With V trimmed by 4 bases and J by 4 bases, 10 bases remained unmatched. CDR3 size: 16 residues. CDR3 in DNA: TGTGCCAGCAGTTCCGGATGGACAGGGGGTTTGTACGAGCAGTACTTC. Translation: CASSSGWTGGLYEQYF.

This clonotype showed up just a few times. J is TRBJ2-1 and V is TRBV27; 7 bases fit TRBD2. Per the germline V gene, CDR1 is MNHEY and CDR2 is SMNVEV (reference sequence). CDR3 size: 15 residues. The ends lost 3 bases at V and 7 bases at J; junction bases unmatched: 9. The CDR3 DNA sequence: TGTGCCAGCAGTTTTCACCGGGACTATCAAAATGAGCAGTTCTTC. Its translation is CASSFHRDYQNEQFF.

This clonotype was observed at least ten times. J is TRBJ2-1 and V is TRBV7-6, with 10 bases that match TRBD2. CDR3 size: 19 residues. Germline CDR1 SGHVS, CDR2 FNYEAQ. V dropped 0 bases and J dropped 5; count of bases not matched to a gene: 13. CDR3 protein: CASSLAFILSGGSNNEQFF. The CDR3 DNA follows: TGTGCCAGCAGCTTAGCCTTTATCCTTAGCGGGGGGTCGAACAATGAGCAGTTCTTC.

V is TRBV6-6 and J is TRBJ1-2; 9 nucleotides align to TRBD1. The CDR3 is 14 amino acids. Losses at the gene ends were 7 bases for V and 8 bases for J; bases not matched to a gene: 11. Germline values: CDR1 MNHNY, CDR2 SVGAGI (reference sequence). In DNA, the CDR3 is TGTGCCAGCACCCTGCGGGACAGGGTCGTAGGCTACACCTTC. Protein product: CASTLRDRVVGYTF.

The rearrangement links TRBV6-6 to TRBJ1-1, with TRBD1 matching over 8 bases. Germline lookup yields CDR1 MNHNY and CDR2 SVGAGI (reference sequence). Germline trimming cut 2 bases from V and 1 base from J; bases unmatched to any gene: 15. There are 19 residues in the CDR3. Written as DNA, the CDR3 is TGTGCCAGCAGTTACCCTACCGCTATTGGACAGGGAAAGAACACTGAAGCTTTCTTT. Translating it yields CASSYPTAIGQGKNTEAFF.

This clonotype was seen many times. The rearrangement joins TRBV7-8 to TRBJ2-1; TRBD2 aligns across 8 bases. Per germline, CDR1 SGHVS and CDR2 FQNEAQ. V was clipped by 5 bases and J by 2 bases; unmatched bases: 8. The CDR3 contains 16 residues. The CDR3 coding sequence is TGTGCCAGCAGCCTTGGACTAGCCAGACCCTACAATGAGCAGTTCTTC. It codes for CASSLGLARPYNEQFF. Full variable domain (missing parts from reference TRBV7-8 and TRBJ2-1): GAGVSQSPRYKVAKRGQDVALRCDPISGHVSLFWYQQALGQGPEFLTYFQNEAQLDKSGLPSDRFFAERPEGSVSTLKIQRTQQEDSAVYLCASSLGLARPYNEQFFGPGTRLTVL.

In DNA, the CDR3 is TGTGCCAGCAGGGGGACATGGCCTTACACAGATACGCAGTATTTT. Residues: CASRGTWPYTDTQYF. The chain employs TRBV6-5 and TRBJ2-3, with D tentatively TRBD1 (6 bases). The V gene lost 6 bases and the J gene lost 2 bases, with 15 bases spanning the gap. CDR1 and CDR2 from the germline V gene are MNHEY and SVGAGI. The CDR3 has 15 amino acids.

Note on this clonotype: Its ends do not fully match the called genes, so a read error is possible. The genes are TRBV7-9 and TRBJ2-3, with D possibly called TRBD1 or TRBD2 (5 bases each). In germline, CDR1 is SEHNR, CDR2 FQNEAQ (reference sequence). The CDR3 runs to 15 residues. The CDR3 coding sequence is TGTGCCGGCAGCTCCGAGGGGCGCCCCGGAAATACGCAGTATTTT. Translated, it gives CAGSSEGRPGNTQYF. Filled out from reference TRBV7-9 and TRBJ2-3, the complete variable domain reads DTGVSQNPRHKITKRGQNVTFRCDPISEHNRLYWYRQTLGQGPEFLTYFQNEAQLEKSRLLSDRFSAERPKGSFSTLEIQRTEQGDSAMYLCAGSSEGRPGNTQYFGPGTRLTVL.

This clonotype has a handful of counts. The CDR3 loop reads CASSLPFEAFF. CDR3 DNA sequence: TGTGCCAGTAGTCTCCCGTTTGAAGCTTTCTTT. This chain uses TRBV19 with TRBJ1-1; D not certain. The CDR3 runs to 11 residues. Germline CDR1 reads LNHDA; CDR2 reads SQIVND (reference sequence). V was cut by 5 bases and J by 7 bases, with 8 bases left in between.

The chain combines TRBV10-3 with TRBJ2-1; D might be TRBD2 (5 bases). Trimming stripped 4 bases from V and 3 bases from J, with 10 bases between. Germline V gene data show CDR1 as ENHRY and CDR2 as SYGVKD. CDR3 length: 14 amino acids. The CDR3 sequence is CAISASGSYNEQFF. CDR3 nucleotides: TGTGCCATCAGTGCATCGGGGAGCTACAATGAGCAGTTCTTC.

The chain recombines TRBV20-1 with TRBJ2-1, with no clear D. The CDR3 has 15 amino acids. The V and J ends lost 2 bases and 0 bases respectively, with 11 bases between them. Germline-derived CDR1 and CDR2 are DFQATT and SNEGSKA (reference sequence). CDR3 sequence reads: CSARSLESSYNEQFF. The CDR3 bases are TGCAGTGCTAGAAGTTTAGAAAGCTCCTACAATGAGCAGTTCTTC.

This clonotype has more than one count but fewer than ten. V gene TRBV7-6 combines with J gene TRBJ2-2; tentative D call: TRBD2 (6 bases). V lost 2 bases to trimming and J lost 4 bases, with 11 bases between them. Germline V gene lookup returns CDR1 SGHVS and CDR2 FNYEAQ. The CDR3 runs 15 residues. CDR3: CASSLPEEGTGELFF. DNA of the CDR3: TGTGCCAGCAGCTTACCGGAGGAGGGCACCGGGGAGCTGTTTTTT.

CDR3 sequence: CASSPGESVSYEQYV. Written as DNA, the CDR3 is TGTGCCAGCAGCCCGGGGGAGTCGGTCTCCTACGAGCAGTACGTC. V gene TRBV11-2 combines with J gene TRBJ2-7, with D possibly TRBD2 on 6 matching bases. CDR1 SGHAT and CDR2 FQNNGV come from the germline V gene. Trimming pared 5 bases from V and 0 bases from J, leaving 14 bases between. CDR3 length: 15 amino acids.

The gene calls are TRBV20-1 and TRBJ2-1; D ambiguous. This CDR3 has 16 residues. The germline V and J ends were trimmed by 7 bases and 3 bases, with 22 bases remaining between them. The germline CDR1 and CDR2 sequences are DFQATT and SNEGSKA (reference sequence). CDR3 nucleotide sequence: TGCAGTGTTCCCTCGACAAAGGATGTCTTCTACAATGAGCAGTTCTTC. Residues: CSVPSTKDVFYNEQFF.

The table lists this clonotype with a count of one. The rearrangement uses TRBV27 and TRBJ2-1; tentatively, D is TRBD1 (6 bases). The CDR3 is made up of 15 amino acids. CDR1 MNHEY and CDR2 SMNVEV come from the germline V gene (reference sequence). Trimming stripped 8 bases from V and 5 bases from J, with 19 bases between. In DNA, the CDR3 is TGTGCCAGCCTCTCCCCAGGGGCCCGAAACAATGAGCAGTTCTTC. It yields the protein CASLSPGARNNEQFF.

The chain uses TRBV7-9 and TRBJ2-1; 10 bases line up with TRBD2. The V gene end was trimmed by 3 bases and the J gene end by 9 bases; junction bases not matched to a gene: 14. Germline V gene data show CDR1 as SEHNR and CDR2 as FQNEAQ (reference sequence). CDR3 length: 17 residues. CDR3: CASSFNPSGGAYLEQFF. The CDR3 DNA reads as TGTGCCAGCAGCTTTAACCCCAGCGGGGGGGCCTATCTTGAGCAGTTCTTC.

There are a few counts of this clonotype. J is TRBJ1-5 and V is TRBV7-9, with 8 bases lining up with TRBD1. The CDR3 has 13 amino acids. Germline CDR1 reads SEHNR; CDR2 reads FQNEAQ (reference sequence). Unmatched junction bases numbered 4, after V lost 4 bases and J lost 8 bases. CDR3 protein: CASSSGGSEPQHF. In DNA, the CDR3 is TGTGCCAGCAGCTCAGGGGGCTCTGAGCCCCAGCATTTT.

Only a few counts were recorded for this clonotype. The rearrangement joins TRBV6-5 to TRBJ2-3, with D possibly TRBD2 on 5 matching bases. CDR1 and CDR2 from the germline V gene are MNHEY and SVGAGI. Trimming took off 1 base at V and 6 bases at J, with 8 bases between the two ends. This CDR3 has 13 residues. CDR3 in amino acids: CASSYFTSDTQYF. CDR3 DNA: TGTGCCAGCAGTTACTTTACTAGTGATACGCAGTATTTT.

The V and J genes are TRBV6-2 or TRBV6-3 and TRBJ1-2, with D perhaps TRBD1 (5 bases). CDR1 MNHEY and CDR2 SVGEGT come from the germline V gene. V gave up 2 bases and J gave up 5 bases, with 12 bases separating them. The CDR3 spans 14 residues. The CDR3 DNA follows: TGTGCCAGCAGTTACGGCGGGACGGGATATGGCTACACCTTC. Translating it yields CASSYGGTGYGYTF.

The chain carries TRBV6-2 or TRBV6-3 and TRBJ1-1; D unclear. Trimming stripped 1 base from V and 6 bases from J, with 3 bases between. From germline, CDR1 is MNHEY and CDR2 SVGEGT. The CDR3 has 11 residues. The CDR3 DNA reads as TGTGCCAGCAGTTACTATGCTGAAGCTTTCTTT. Translated, it gives CASSYYAEAFF.